This T cell receptor beta chain was found in a study of neoadjuvant anti-PD-1 for oral cavity cancer. Study at large: Around day 43, patients without progression received a fourth nivolumab dose before surgery.

Sequencing used immunoSEQ multiplex PCR; TCRdb keeps in-frame clones, though not all of them. This repertoire shows about 14,000 clones, roughly three fifths found once; its top ten account for 2% to 2.5%. This receptor was obtained from a person aged 40 to 85 with oral cavity squamous cell carcinoma. Sequencing used PBMCs, obtained before nivolumab (anti-PD-1) treatment.

Here the CDR3 reads CASSERQRSNRAFF. CDR3 in DNA: TGTGCCAGCAGTGAAAGACAGAGGTCGAACCGAGCTTTCTTT. The chain joins TRBV6-1 to TRBJ1-1; D might be TRBD1 (5 bases). Germline values: CDR1 MNHNS, CDR2 SASEGT. V lost 2 bases, J lost 10 bases, and 17 bases lay in between. CDR3 length equals 14 residues.